The 14 T cell receptor beta chains below all came from one sample that was sequenced in a study of Graves' ophthalmopathy and Graves' hyperthyroidism. Investigators amplified TCR beta CDR3 regions from RNA transcripts. In the first round, RT-PCR was carried out with HTBI primers, and a multiplex PCR formed the second round. TCRdb recomputed calls from the multiplex PCR reads with MiXCR, one row per CDR3 protein. The repertoire includes some 750,000 distinct CDR3 sequences, around 40% of them detected once, and less than 55% sits in the top ten. The sample was peripheral blood. These receptors all come from an adult man with Graves' ophthalmopathy.

This clonotype was counted many times. The chain links TRBV4-2 to TRBJ1-1, with D possibly matching TRBD1 (5 bases). V gave up 0 bases and J gave up 11 bases, with 16 bases separating them. CDR3 length: 14 amino acids. Germline V CDR1 and CDR2: LGHNA, YNFKEQ. The CDR3 region is CASSQDLQGGFAFF. CDR3 DNA: TGTGCCAGCAGCCAAGATCTTCAGGGCGGATTCGCTTTCTTT.

This clonotype was seen at least ten times. A junction end diverges from the germline sequence, so it may reflect a read error. The chain uses TRBV7-9 and TRBJ1-6; D is undetermined. Germline assignment: CDR1 SEHNR and CDR2 FQNEAQ (reference sequence). This CDR3 comprises 15 residues. This chain's CDR3 is CASSSSAPGISPLHF. The CDR3, as DNA: TGTGCTAGCAGCTCTTCGGCCCCAGGCATCTCACCCCTCCACTTT.

As for this clonotype: A read error may be the cause here, since a much bigger clone is one base away. Here the CDR3 omits its conserved ending phenylalanine or tryptophan, so a read error is the likely source. The chain recombines TRBV11-1 with TRBJ1-6, with 9 nucleotides matching TRBD1. This CDR3 has 15 residues. Germline-derived CDR1 and CDR2 are SGHAT and FQDESV (reference sequence). J gave up 8 bases and V 5 bases, and 7 bases lay outside the gene matches. CDR3 in amino acids: CASSLTGGWDSPLHS. The CDR3 DNA sequence: TGTGCCAGCAGCCTTACAGGGGGCTGGGATTCACCCCTCCACTCT.

The genes are TRBV15 and TRBJ1-2; D gene unclear. Trimming removed 2 bases from V and 7 bases from J, with 20 bases in between. Germline loops: CDR1 LNHNV, CDR2 YYDKDF (reference sequence). This CDR3 comprises 16 residues. The chain's CDR3 is CATSRSEVGLAGGYTF. CDR3 nucleotide sequence: TGTGCCACCAGCAGATCTGAGGTAGGACTAGCGGGTGGCTACACCTTC.

This chain links TRBV10-3 with TRBJ2-7, with D unclear. Germline values: CDR1 ENHRY, CDR2 SYGVKD. The CDR3 covers 13 residues. Trimming removed 4 bases at V and 3 bases at J, with 10 bases between. The CDR3 spells CAISALGLYEQYF. The CDR3 DNA is TGTGCCATCAGTGCATTGGGCCTCTACGAGCAGTACTTC.

This clonotype was counted only a few times. V is TRBV20-1 and J is TRBJ2-5, with TRBD2 identical over 9 bases. This CDR3 contains 13 residues. V lost 6 bases to trimming and J lost 5 bases; unmatched junction nucleotides: 7. Germline CDR1 DFQATT, CDR2 SNEGSKA (reference sequence). The CDR3 DNA follows: TGCAGTGCCGCGGGGGGGGGGCTGGAGACCCAGTACTTC. Its protein is CSAAGGGLETQYF.

The V gene is TRBV24-1, the J gene TRBJ2-2; tentative D call: TRBD2 (6 bases). Trimming took 6 bases from V and 6 from J, leaving 16 bases between them. Germline V gene lookup returns CDR1 KGHDR and CDR2 SFDVKD. The CDR3 extends over 15 amino acids. In DNA, the CDR3 is TGTGCCACCAGTTCCCGGCGGGACCCCCCCGGGGAGCTGTTTTTT. Residues: CATSSRRDPPGELFF.

This clonotype was seen ten or more times. V is TRBV11-2 and J is TRBJ1-6; D may be TRBD1 (5 bases). Germline V CDR1 and CDR2: SGHAT, FQNNGV. This CDR3 is built from 16 residues. V lost 5 bases to trimming and J lost 6 bases, with 17 bases between them. The CDR3 bases are TGTGCCAGCAGCCTGGGGGGATGGACACTTAATTCACCCCTCCACTTT. Its protein is CASSLGGWTLNSPLHF.

V usage is TRBV29-1 and J usage is TRBJ2-5, with D tentatively TRBD2 (6 bases). CDR3 length: 14 residues. CDR1 and CDR2 from the germline V gene are SQVTM and ANQGSEA. CDR3 nucleotide sequence: TGCAGTTACCCCTACGGCCGGGGAGGTGGGACCCAGTACTTC. Translation: CSYPYGRGGGTQYF.

This clonotype was picked up a small number of times. The chain uses TRBV20-1 and TRBJ1-1; unclear D gene. Germline loops: CDR1 DFQATT, CDR2 SNEGSKA (reference sequence). V was trimmed by 3 bases and J by 6 bases, leaving 14 bases between them. This CDR3 spans 13 amino acids. The CDR3 region has the DNA TGCAGTGCTAGGACCGTAGTGGACCCTGAAGCTTTCTTT. The encoded protein is CSARTVVDPEAFF.

V usage is TRBV7-9 and J usage is TRBJ1-1, with no clear D. This CDR3 has 12 amino acids. Germline V gives CDR1 SEHNR, CDR2 FQNEAQ (reference sequence). V was clipped by 1 base and J by 7 bases, with 7 bases between them. The CDR3 loop reads CASSLVISEAFF. CDR3 in DNA: TGTGCCAGCAGCTTAGTAATCAGTGAAGCTTTCTTT.

The J gene is TRBJ1-2, the V gene TRBV12-3 or TRBV12-4; no firm D call. The CDR3 loop spans 12 amino acids. V was clipped by 5 bases and J by 12 bases, with 16 bases between them. The CDR3 DNA reads as TGTGCCAGCAGTCAGCTCGACTCGGCCCACACCTTC. The encoded protein is CASSQLDSAHTF.

This sequence joins TRBV11-2 and TRBJ1-6; the match to TRBD1 covers 7 bases. The V gene end was trimmed by 4 bases and the J gene end by 6 bases; junction bases not matched to a gene: 3. Germline-derived CDR1 and CDR2 are SGHAT and FQNNGV. This CDR3 spans 14 amino acids. The CDR3 sequence: CASSSGQINSPLHF. The CDR3 DNA sequence: TGTGCCAGCAGCTCGGGACAGATTAATTCACCCCTCCACTTT. The whole variable domain, remainder taken from reference TRBV11-2 and TRBJ1-6, is EAGVAQSPRYKIIEKRQSVAFWCNPISGHATLYWYQQILGQGPKLLIQFQNNGVVDDSQLPKDRFSAERLKGVDSTLKIQPAKLEDSAVYLCASSSGQINSPLHFGNGTRLTVT.

This clonotype was recorded a few times. This sequence joins TRBV2 and TRBJ2-7, with 8 bases identical to TRBD1. V was clipped by 5 bases and J by 0 bases; unmatched bases: 6. Per the germline V gene, CDR1 is SNHLY and CDR2 is FYNNEI. The CDR3 covers 15 residues. CDR3 nucleotide sequence: TGTGCCAGCAGTAAGACAGGGGCTGACTCCTACGAGCAGTACTTC. As protein: CASSKTGADSYEQYF.